This T cell receptor (beta chain) was recovered during a study of T-cell memory formation after mild COVID-19. TCRdb fed the 5' RACE reads into MiXCR, producing one record per CDR3 protein. This sample has just over 60,000 distinct CDR3 sequences, with 9.3% found just once. V was clipped by 6 bases and J by 5 bases, with 17 bases between them. The CDR3 consists of 15 residues. The germline V gene has CDR1 MNHEY and CDR2 SVGAGI. This clonotype was counted only a few times. This receptor was obtained from a man between 18 and 29 years old who had mild COVID-19 (a few samples of this study predate the infection). Cell type and time point are not known. This rearrangement joins TRBV6-5 to TRBJ1-5; D is unresolved. The specimen was PBMCs or a T cell subset sorted from them (not recorded which). CDR3: CASSPGSGGYQPQHF. CDR3 bases: TGTGCCAGCAGCCCGGGTTCGGGAGGGTATCAGCCCCAGCATTTT.